Sequencing of this TCR beta chain was carried out in a study of cytomegalovirus exposure and HLA in healthy donors. General study findings and limits: DRB1 had the most TCR associations and HLA-C the fewest, a later analysis found, with rates varying by HLA locus.

As regards this clone: The antigen remains unidentified.

CDR1 is WSHSY and CDR2 is SAAADI in the germline V gene. V shed 4 bases and J 4 bases; nucleotides not matched to a gene: 6. This CDR3 is built from 15 residues. The PCR used 60 Vbeta and 13 Jbeta primers. Method: immunoSEQ multiplex PCR; TCRdb's copy keeps in-frame clones and lacks some. Of 82,000 or so clones listed, roughly a tenth are singletons. The TCR was taken from a man aged 55-75 years in good health and CMV-seropositive. J is TRBJ2-7 and V is TRBV10-2; 11 bases are shared with TRBD2. Sequencing was carried out using PBMCs. CDR3 in DNA: TGCGCCAGCAGTGGGAGAACTAGCGGGGGTTACGAGCAGTACGTC. This sequence encodes CASSGRTSGGYEQYV.